These 31 T cell receptor beta chains were sequenced from one sample in a study of CD8+ T cells in alopecia areata (dated by TCRdb to between 2018 and 2020). Receptor libraries were prepared by the immunoSEQ multiplex PCR assay. For TCR sequencing, RNA was extracted from every sample and reverse transcribed into cDNA to serve as template. TCRdb's version of the immuneACCESS table is confined to in-frame rearrangements and falls short of the full clone set. An unresolved V gene accounts for under half of the shortfall where checked; the remainder is of unknown origin. Here the sample has under 150,000 clones; around 60% occur a single time. The top ten clonotypes cover 5% to 7% of the sample. In the paper's terms, the time point label means: less than five weeks on oral tofacitinib. Reading the label with the study, this specimen's treatment or condition is: oral pan-JAK inhibitor, 5-10 mg twice daily.

Material: CD4+ T cells sorted from blood, obtained at week 4, from a patient treated with tofacitinib. The receptor source for this set is a human donor with alopecia areata.

The chain combines TRBV27 with TRBJ2-7; tentatively, D is TRBD2 (6 bases). Germline assignment: CDR1 MNHEY and CDR2 SMNVEV (reference sequence). The CDR3 covers 15 residues. Trimming took off 6 bases at V and 0 bases at J, with 15 bases between the two ends. The CDR3 DNA is TGTGCCAGCAGCCCTTTCCGGGGGAGCTCCTACGAGCAGTACTTC. It translates to CASSPFRGSSYEQYF.

The chain has TRBV4-3 and TRBJ2-1; TRBD2 matches at 9 bases. Germline V gives CDR1 LGHNA, CDR2 YSLEER. This CDR3 contains 16 residues. V was clipped by 0 bases and J by 6 bases; unmatched bases: 6. CDR3 residues: CASSQDPGLALNEQFF. Here the CDR3 DNA reads TGCGCCAGCAGCCAAGACCCGGGACTAGCACTCAATGAGCAGTTCTTC.

The chain joins TRBV27 to TRBJ1-1; TRBD1 matches 8 bases. CDR1 is MNHEY and CDR2 is SMNVEV in the germline V gene (reference sequence). Trimming cost V 6 bases and J 1 base; bases outside gene matches: 4. The CDR3 is made up of 14 amino acids. The CDR3 is CASSHDRGNTEAFF. For the CDR3, the DNA is TGTGCCAGCAGCCATGACAGGGGGAACACTGAAGCTTTCTTT.

This clone has just a few counts. The V and J genes are TRBV7-2 and TRBJ2-7; 10 bases line up with TRBD2. Trimming took 4 bases from V and 2 from J; bases not matched to a gene: 2. The CDR3 sequence is 14 residues long. Germline CDR1 is SGHTA and CDR2 is FQGNSA. CDR3 in DNA: TGTGCCAGCAGCTGGACTAGCGGAACCTACGAGCAGTACTTC. As protein: CASSWTSGTYEQYF.

This clone is a singleton in its sample. The chain has TRBV5-1 and TRBJ1-2, with 11 bases lining up with TRBD1. Germline V gene data show CDR1 as SGHRS and CDR2 as YFSETQ. The ends lost 3 bases at V and 2 bases at J; junction bases unmatched: 6. The CDR3 runs to 16 residues. The CDR3 DNA reads TGCGCCAGCAGCTGGGGACAGGGGGATTGGAACTATGGCTACACCTTC. Translated: CASSWGQGDWNYGYTF.

The chain employs TRBV4-3 and TRBJ1-5; D is unclear. The CDR3 is 13 residues long. Trimming shortened V by 3 bases and J by 0 bases, and 3 bases separated the two germline ends. Germline V gene data show CDR1 as LGHNA and CDR2 as YSLEER. The CDR3 reads CASSQNSNQPQHF. In DNA form, the CDR3 reads TGCGCCAGCAGCCAGAATAGCAATCAGCCCCAGCATTTT.

The chain carries TRBV4-2 and TRBJ1-1; D uncertain. Germline CDR1 reads LGHNA; CDR2 reads YNFKEQ. The CDR3 totals 16 residues. Trimming removed 2 bases at V and 1 base at J, with 14 bases between. DNA of the CDR3: TGTGCCAGCAGCCAATCCCAAAGTCGGAGGAACACTGAAGCTTTCTTT. This codes for CASSQSQSRRNTEAFF.

The V and J genes are TRBV19 and TRBJ1-2; 11 positions match TRBD1. J was trimmed by 8 bases and V by 6 bases; bases with no gene match: 5. From germline, CDR1 is LNHDA and CDR2 SQIVND (reference sequence). This CDR3 region has 13 residues. The CDR3 sequence: CASSLGQGAGYTF. For the CDR3, the DNA is TGTGCCAGTAGCCTTGGACAGGGGGCCGGCTACACCTTC. Full variable domain (remainder filled in from reference TRBV19 and TRBJ1-2): DGGITQSPKYLFRKEGQNVTLSCEQNLNHDAMYWYRQDPGQGLRLIYYSQIVNDFQKGDIAEGYSVSREKKESFPLTVTSAQKNPTAFYLCASSLGQGAGYTFGSGTRLTVV.

This chain uses TRBV12-5 with TRBJ2-3; 7 nucleotides align to TRBD2. Germline V gene sequence: CDR1 LGHNT, CDR2 FRNRAP. CDR3 length: 15 residues. The ends lost 5 bases at V and 2 bases at J; junction bases unmatched: 7. The DNA for the CDR3 is TGTGCTAGTGGTGAATCCAGCGGGGCCACAGATACGCAGTATTTT. Translated, it gives CASGESSGATDTQYF.

This clone came up once. The V call is TRBV4-1, the J call TRBJ1-5; 7 bases are a match to TRBD1. CDR3 length: 18 residues. Looked up from germline, CDR1 is MGHRA and CDR2 is YSYEKL. Trimming cost V 4 bases and J 0 bases; bases outside gene matches: 12. The CDR3, as DNA: TGCGCCAGCAGCCCCAGGCGACAGGGCGGGGATAGCAATCAGCCCCAGCATTTT. This sequence encodes CASSPRRQGGDSNQPQHF.

This chain links TRBV5-6 with TRBJ1-5; the D gene is possibly TRBD1 (5 bases). Trimming pared 1 base from V and 0 bases from J, leaving 8 bases between. The CDR3 has 15 residues. Germline CDR1 is SGHDT and CDR2 is YYEEEE. Written as DNA, the CDR3 is TGTGCCAGCAGCTTGAAGGGGCGTAGCAATCAGCCCCAGCATTTT. This codes for CASSLKGRSNQPQHF.

The chain carries TRBV6-5 and TRBJ1-4; TRBD1 agrees at 8 bases. Germline lookup yields CDR1 MNHEY and CDR2 SVGAGI. The J segment lost 4 bases and the V segment lost 6 bases, leaving 1 base of the junction unmatched. CDR3 size: 13 residues. CDR3: CASRTGVNEKLFF. CDR3 nucleotide sequence: TGTGCCAGCAGGACAGGGGTTAATGAAAAACTGTTTTTT.

The chain links TRBV29-1 to TRBJ2-3, with 7 bases lining up with TRBD1. The junction had 6 bases not matched to a gene; V was cut back by 6 bases and J by 0 bases. From germline, CDR1 is SQVTM and CDR2 ANQGSEA. The CDR3 loop spans 14 amino acids. The CDR3 DNA follows: TGCAGCGTCGAACAGGGGCTTAGCACAGATACGCAGTATTTT. It codes for CSVEQGLSTDTQYF.

There are a few counts of this clone. The chain couples TRBV29-1 to TRBJ2-7, with D maybe TRBD1 (6 bases). The V gene lost 4 bases and the J gene lost 0 bases, with 10 bases spanning the gap. Germline loops: CDR1 SQVTM, CDR2 ANQGSEA. The CDR3 totals 13 residues. CDR3 residues: CSVGTGSSYEQYF. The CDR3 DNA reads TGCAGCGTTGGAACAGGGAGCTCCTACGAGCAGTACTTC.

Concerning this clone itself: One junction end does not reproduce the germline sequence, and a read error may be involved. V and J are TRBV7-2 and TRBJ1-2; D is uncertain. CDR1 SGHTA and CDR2 FQGNSA come from the germline V gene. This CDR3 has 15 residues. CDR3 sequence: CASSQDVGSHYGYTF. The CDR3 nucleotides read TGCGCCAGCAGCCAAGATGTGGGCTCCCACTATGGCTACACCTTC.

As concerns this clone: Germline is not matched at one junction end, which may reflect a read error. This sequence joins TRBV29-1 and TRBJ2-7; 12 bases align to TRBD1. The CDR3 covers 17 residues. Germline V CDR1 and CDR2: SQVTM, ANQGSEA. The CDR3 coding sequence is TGCAGCGTTGTCCGGGACAGGGGGCGAACAGCCTCCGACGAGCAGTACTTC. Protein: CSVVRDRGRTASDEQYF.

This clone appeared a single time. J is TRBJ2-5 and V is TRBV10-3; 11 nucleotides match TRBD2. Germline V gene lookup returns CDR1 ENHRY and CDR2 SYGVKD. V gave up 4 bases and J gave up 0 bases; unmatched junction bases: 1. This CDR3 has 15 amino acids. CDR3 DNA: TGTGCCATCAGTGTACTAGCGGGAGACCAAGAGACCCAGTACTTC. It codes for CAISVLAGDQETQYF.

In its sample, this clone was seen a few times. The J gene is TRBJ1-2, the V gene TRBV4-3; 9 positions match TRBD1. Germline CDR1 reads LGHNA; CDR2 reads YSLEER. V trimming: 4 bases; J trimming: 2 bases; junction bases outside the gene matches: 8. The CDR3 is 16 residues long. CDR3 sequence reads: CASSRTQGASNYGYTF. The CDR3 region has the DNA TGCGCCAGCAGCCGAACACAGGGGGCTTCGAACTATGGCTACACCTTC.

This clone occurred a few times. Other DNA sequences in the same sample also yield this CDR3. This chain joins TRBV18 and TRBJ1-2; 7 bases map to TRBD1. With 2 bases clipped from V and 3 bases from J, the junction kept 0 bases outside the gene matches. Germline V CDR1 and CDR2: KGHSH, LQKENI. The CDR3 runs to 13 residues. Here the CDR3 reads CASSPGTDYGYTF. The CDR3 region has the DNA TGTGCCAGCTCACCAGGGACAGACTATGGCTACACCTTC. The full variable domain, its missing parts supplied by reference TRBV18 and TRBJ1-2, is NAGVMQNPRHLVRRRGQEARLRCSPMKGHSHVYWYRQLPEEGLKFMVYLQKENIIDESGMPKERFSAEFPKEGPSILRIQQVVRGDSAAYFCASSPGTDYGYTFGSGTRLTVV.

This clone was observed a handful of times. The CDR3, as DNA: TGTGCCAGTAGTATATCTCCGGCTAGCGCGAACACCGGGGAGCTGTTTTTT. This codes for CASSISPASANTGELFF. The chain carries TRBV19 and TRBJ2-2; D is possibly TRBD2 (6 bases). Looked up from germline, CDR1 is LNHDA and CDR2 is SQIVND (reference sequence). V lost 2 bases and J 0 bases, leaving 13 bases between the germline ends. The CDR3 runs 17 residues.

The chain combines TRBV29-1 with TRBJ2-1; D ambiguous. V was cut by 4 bases and J by 5 bases, with 15 bases left in between. Germline V CDR1 and CDR2: SQVTM, ANQGSEA. CDR3 length: 14 residues. The CDR3 DNA is TGCAGCGTTGGGGGTCAGGACCTACACAATGAGCAGTTCTTC. Translating it yields CSVGGQDLHNEQFF.

The V call is TRBV30, the J call TRBJ2-2; 9 bases are a match to TRBD2. Germline loops: CDR1 GTSNPN, CDR2 SVGIG (reference sequence). With V trimmed by 5 bases and J by 4 bases, 5 bases remained unmatched. This CDR3 region has 14 residues. The CDR3 spells CAWCSGSATGELFF. In nucleotides, the CDR3 is TGTGCCTGGTGTAGCGGGAGTGCCACCGGGGAGCTGTTTTTT. The full variable domain, with the rest looked up from reference TRBV30 and TRBJ2-2, is SQTIHQWPATLVQPVGSPLSLECTVEGTSNPNLYWYRQAAGRGLQLLFYSVGIGQISSEVPQNLSASRPQDRQFILSSKKLLLSDSGFYLCAWCSGSATGELFFGEGSRLTVL.

There are a few counts of this clone. The chain combines TRBV29-1 with TRBJ2-7, with D unclear. The CDR3 totals 15 residues. CDR1 is SQVTM, CDR2 ANQGSEA, per germline. V was pared by 4 bases and J by 1 base, with 17 bases between. CDR3 nucleotide sequence: TGCAGCGTTGCGAAACACTCGAGTGGGTCCTACGAGCAGTACTTC. Translation: CSVAKHSSGSYEQYF.

This chain connects TRBV9 to TRBJ2-7; D possibly matches TRBD1 or TRBD2 (6 bases each). The CDR3 has 14 residues. Per the germline V gene, CDR1 is SGDLS and CDR2 is YYNGEE. V lost 1 base to trimming and J lost 6 bases, with 14 bases between them. CDR3 bases: TGTGCCAGCAGCGTAAGTGATGAGGGGGGCGAGCAGTACTTC. It specifies CASSVSDEGGEQYF.

This clone was counted between two and nine times. V gene TRBV29-1 combines with J gene TRBJ2-7; 8 nucleotides match TRBD1. The CDR3 sequence is 13 residues long. With V trimmed by 1 base and J by 6 bases, 5 bases remained unmatched. CDR1 is SQVTM, CDR2 ANQGSEA, per germline. This CDR3 reads CSVEGTGRREQYF. CDR3 DNA: TGCAGCGTTGAAGGGACAGGGAGGCGCGAGCAGTACTTC.

The rearrangement joins TRBV6-6 to TRBJ1-1; 10 positions agree with TRBD1. This CDR3 is built from 14 residues. Germline V gene sequence: CDR1 MNHNY, CDR2 SVGAGI (reference sequence). V lost 5 bases and J lost 8; bases outside the gene matches: 8. The CDR3 bases are TGTGCCAGCAGTACGACAGGGGGCGATCTCGAAGCTTTCTTT. Translation: CASSTTGGDLEAFF.

The J gene is TRBJ2-7, the V gene TRBV5-4; 7 nucleotides agree with TRBD1. Germline CDR1 is SGHNT and CDR2 is YYREEE (reference sequence). The V segment lost 5 bases and the J segment 4 bases; nucleotides outside the gene matches: 9. This CDR3 region has 14 residues. The CDR3 spells CASSFRTGGYEQYF. CDR3 sequence (DNA): TGTGCCAGCAGTTTCAGGACAGGAGGTTACGAGCAGTACTTC.

The rearrangement links TRBV28 to TRBJ2-5, with TRBD2 identical over 8 bases. Losses at the gene ends were 7 bases for V and 3 bases for J; bases not matched to a gene: 7. The CDR3 totals 14 residues. Germline lookup yields CDR1 MDHEN and CDR2 SYDVKM. The chain's CDR3 is CASISGRSKETQYF. The DNA of the CDR3 is TGTGCCAGCATAAGCGGGAGATCTAAAGAGACCCAGTACTTC.

The chain joins TRBV4-2 to TRBJ2-1; no clear D. The CDR3 consists of 14 residues. The germline V gene has CDR1 LGHNA and CDR2 YNFKEQ. Trimming took 0 bases from V and 7 from J, leaving 10 bases between them. This CDR3 is CASSQDRFKNEQFF. The CDR3 DNA sequence: TGTGCCAGCAGCCAAGATCGATTCAAGAATGAGCAGTTCTTC.

The V gene is TRBV7-2, the J gene TRBJ2-5, with 9 bases aligning to TRBD1. Trimming cost V 2 bases and J 1 base; bases outside gene matches: 5. Germline CDR1 and CDR2: SGHTA and FQGNSA. The CDR3 is 16 residues long. CDR3 coding DNA: TGTGCCAGCAGCTTAAGTAGGGGACAGGGCCAAGAGACCCAGTACTTC. The encoded protein is CASSLSRGQGQETQYF.

The chain uses TRBV4-1 and TRBJ2-5, with 7 bases matching TRBD1. The CDR3 is 14 residues long. After removal of 4 bases from V and 1 base from J, the junction contained 3 bases not matched to a gene. Germline CDR1 and CDR2: MGHRA and YSYEKL. The CDR3 sequence is CASSPDRAQETQYF. In DNA, the CDR3 is TGCGCCAGCAGCCCAGACAGGGCCCAAGAGACCCAGTACTTC.